This T cell receptor beta chain was profiled in a study of shared clonotypes between healthy human individuals. For the study at large: Each donor had three CD4 naive, three CD4 memory, two CD8 naive and one CD8 memory plate. Study conclusions and caveats: Naive CD4 clonotypes were shared across a few donors at around 5%. Sample collection involved blood only; tissue repertoires are likely different.

Replicate sorted-subset PCRs were loaded with approximately 190 ng DNA, about 28,000 T cell genomes. Assay: immunoSEQ multiplex PCR; the TCRdb copy retains only in-frame clones and omits some. The table has over 300,000 clones, roughly 91% seen once. Points on this clone: Its cognate antigen is unknown.

The sequenced sample was memory CD8+ T cells sorted from blood. Described subset: CD45RO+ cells pooled with CCR7-negative TemRA cells. This TCR was sampled from a man younger than 35 in good health.

The CDR3 spells CASRLTENTEAFF. The CDR3 bases are TGTGCCAGTAGATTGACAGAGAACACTGAAGCTTTCTTT. The chain has TRBV19 and TRBJ1-1; D is possibly TRBD1 (5 bases). Germline V CDR1 and CDR2: LNHDA, SQIVND (reference sequence). V lost 6 bases and J lost 1, with 9 bases in between. The CDR3 loop spans 13 amino acids.